Each of the 27 T cell receptor beta chains below was sequenced from the same sample in a study of T cell changes during pregnancy in multiple sclerosis. Here immunoSEQ multiplex PCR was the method, and the copy in TCRdb shows in-frame clones only, minus some. The data contain roughly 83,000 clones, over 80% of them singletons. Material: PBMCs, obtained in the first trimester of pregnancy. The receptors come from a female donor in good health, serving as a control in a pregnancy study. Some clones in this sample may be carry-over from other donors' samples.

The chain has TRBV7-9 and TRBJ2-3; D call uncertain. Germline lookup yields CDR1 SEHNR and CDR2 FQNEAQ (reference sequence). There are 12 residues in the CDR3. Trimming pared 4 bases from V and 3 bases from J, leaving 5 bases between. The CDR3 is CASSYSTDTQYF. CDR3 DNA: TGTGCCAGCAGCTACAGTACAGATACGCAGTATTTT.

The chain uses TRBV7-9 and TRBJ1-1; 8 bases match TRBD1. The CDR3 has 13 residues. CDR1 and CDR2 from the germline V gene are SEHNR and FQNEAQ (reference sequence). The trim removed 3 bases at V and 8 bases at J, leaving 5 bases unmatched. The CDR3 sequence is CASSFPGTGEAFF. CDR3 coding DNA: TGTGCCAGCAGCTTTCCCGGGACAGGCGAAGCTTTCTTT.

This clone counts as medium-sized. This chain joins TRBV19 and TRBJ2-1; 12 bases are a match to TRBD2. CDR3 length: 16 amino acids. The V gene end was trimmed by 6 bases and the J gene end by 7 bases; junction bases not matched to a gene: 10. CDR1 LNHDA and CDR2 SQIVND come from the germline V gene (reference sequence). The CDR3 is CASRGLAGGETNEQFF. For the CDR3, the DNA is TGTGCCAGTAGGGGGCTAGCGGGAGGGGAAACGAATGAGCAGTTCTTC.

This sequence joins TRBV2 and TRBJ2-7; 8 bases are a match to TRBD1. The CDR3 spans 15 residues. With V trimmed by 6 bases and J by 4 bases, 11 bases remained unmatched. Looked up from germline, CDR1 is SNHLY and CDR2 is FYNNEI. The chain's CDR3 is CASREDRVGLYEQYF. The CDR3 DNA reads as TGTGCCAGCAGAGAGGACAGGGTAGGGTTATACGAGCAGTACTTC.

This clone was counted once. The genes are TRBV28 and TRBJ1-5; possible D gene TRBD1, 5 bases. V was clipped by 6 bases and J by 2 bases, with 14 bases between them. Germline CDR1 is MDHEN and CDR2 is SYDVKM. CDR3 size: 15 residues. In DNA form, the CDR3 reads TGTGCCAGCAGCTCCGGGGGGGAAGGCAATCAGCCCCAGCATTTT. This encodes CASSSGGEGNQPQHF.

The J gene is TRBJ2-5, the V gene TRBV9; 8 bases map to TRBD2. There are 16 residues in the CDR3. Germline trimming cut 4 bases from V and 3 bases from J; bases unmatched to any gene: 11. Germline V gene sequence: CDR1 SGDLS, CDR2 YYNGEE. The CDR3 DNA reads TGTGCCAGCAGCCCCGGGGGGGGAGGTCGGGAAGAGACCCAGTACTTC. Translation gives CASSPGGGGREETQYF.

The genes are TRBV5-5 and TRBJ2-4, with TRBD2 identical over 9 bases. Germline trimming cut 7 bases from V and 6 bases from J; bases unmatched to any gene: 11. Germline V gene sequence: CDR1 SGHKS, CDR2 YYEKEE (reference sequence). The CDR3 loop spans 15 amino acids. The CDR3 protein is CASGPPGLALNIQYF. The CDR3 region has the DNA TGTGCCAGCGGACCACCGGGACTAGCATTAAACATTCAGTACTTC.

The J gene is TRBJ1-4, the V gene TRBV5-5; D not certain. With 0 bases removed from V and 8 bases from J, the gap between germline ends came to 8 bases. This CDR3 region has 13 residues. Germline V gives CDR1 SGHKS, CDR2 YYEKEE (reference sequence). In DNA form, the CDR3 reads TGTGCCAGCAGCTTGGTTATCGGGGAAAAACTGTTTTTT. It encodes CASSLVIGEKLFF.

This chain uses TRBV13 with TRBJ2-7, with TRBD2 as a possible D gene (6 bases). Deletions cut 3 bases from V and 4 bases from J, with 7 bases between. The CDR3 spans 12 residues. CDR1 is PRHDT, CDR2 FYEKMQ, per germline (reference sequence). The CDR3 is CASSFGGYEQYF. The DNA for the CDR3 is TGTGCCAGCAGCTTCGGGGGATACGAGCAGTACTTC.

The chain is built from TRBV6-1 and TRBJ2-7; D perhaps matches TRBD1 (5 bases). The V end lost 2 bases, the J end lost 4 bases, and 6 bases lay between the germline ends. Germline V gene lookup returns CDR1 MNHNS and CDR2 SASEGT. The CDR3 is made up of 12 amino acids. As DNA, the CDR3 is TGTGCCAGCAGTGAAAGGGGATACGAGCAGTACTTC. Amino acid sequence: CASSERGYEQYF.

The chain employs TRBV9 and TRBJ2-5, with D perhaps matching TRBD2 (5 bases). From germline, CDR1 is SGDLS and CDR2 YYNGEE. Trimming shortened V by 5 bases and J by 2 bases, and 13 bases separated the two germline ends. CDR3 length equals 14 residues. The CDR3 nucleotides read TGTGCCAGCAGTCGCCGGAGCGGTCAAGAGACCCAGTACTTC. This codes for CASSRRSGQETQYF.

In nucleotides, the CDR3 is TGTGCCAGCAGCGCGACCACAGGGGGCCCCCAGCATTTT. It codes for CASSATTGGPQHF. This chain connects TRBV7-2 to TRBJ1-5; TRBD1 matches at 9 bases. The CDR3 totals 13 residues. V shed 5 bases and J 10 bases; nucleotides not matched to a gene: 6. Germline CDR1 is SGHTA and CDR2 is FQGNSA.

The chain couples TRBV7-9 to TRBJ2-3; 9 nucleotides match TRBD1. In germline, CDR1 is SEHNR, CDR2 FQNEAQ (reference sequence). With 0 bases clipped from V and 5 bases from J, the junction kept 3 bases outside the gene matches. The CDR3 contains 15 residues. CDR3 amino acids: CASSLAGTGQDTQYF. Here the CDR3 DNA reads TGTGCCAGCAGCTTAGCGGGGACAGGGCAAGATACGCAGTATTTT.

The chain employs TRBV19 and TRBJ2-2; D is unresolved. This CDR3 is 16 amino acids long. Germline V CDR1 and CDR2: LNHDA, SQIVND (reference sequence). The germline V and J ends were trimmed by 6 bases and 9 bases, with 23 bases remaining between them. DNA of the CDR3: TGTGCCAGTAGATCCCGGTTAGCCGAACCGATAAGGGAGCTGTTTTTT. It yields the protein CASRSRLAEPIRELFF.

V is TRBV5-4 and J is TRBJ2-1, with 12 bases lining up with TRBD2. The CDR3 contains 15 residues. J was trimmed by 9 bases and V by 3 bases; bases with no gene match: 7. Germline V gene lookup returns CDR1 SGHNT and CDR2 YYREEE (reference sequence). The CDR3 DNA sequence: TGTGCCAGCAGCTCGCGACTAGCGGGAGTCGTTGAGCAGTTCTTC. This gives the protein CASSSRLAGVVEQFF.

In this sample, this clone turned up once. The chain links TRBV27 to TRBJ1-3, with TRBD1 identical over 7 bases. The germline V gene encodes CDR1 MNHEY and CDR2 SMNVEV (reference sequence). CDR3 length: 18 amino acids. Unmatched junction bases numbered 11, after V lost 2 bases and J lost 1 base. This CDR3 is CASSLPYRGPSSGNTIYF. The CDR3 DNA sequence: TGTGCCAGCAGTTTACCCTACAGGGGCCCCTCATCTGGAAACACCATATATTTT.

CDR3 DNA sequence: TGTGCCAGCAGTTACTTCATTGGTGAGGGCACAGATACGCAGTATTTT. This sequence encodes CASSYFIGEGTDTQYF. The genes are TRBV6-6 and TRBJ2-3; D ambiguous. Germline-derived CDR1 and CDR2 are MNHNY and SVGAGI (reference sequence). The CDR3 is 16 amino acids. The V gene lost 1 base and the J gene lost 1 base, with 12 bases spanning the gap.

This clone was picked up one time. This chain joins TRBV10-3 and TRBJ2-2, with 10 bases identical to TRBD2. The junction had 3 bases not matched to a gene; V was cut back by 3 bases and J by 8 bases. The CDR3 has 14 amino acids. Germline assignment: CDR1 ENHRY and CDR2 SYGVKD. CDR3 coding DNA: TGTGCCATCAGTGAACTAGCGGGATCTGGGGAGCTGTTTTTT. Translated, it gives CAISELAGSGELFF.

CDR3 region: CASSASGGNTIYF. In DNA form, the CDR3 reads TGTGCCAGCAGCGCCTCGGGAGGAAACACCATATATTTT. The gene calls are TRBV9 and TRBJ1-3; D gene unclear. Per the germline V gene, CDR1 is SGDLS and CDR2 is YYNGEE. CDR3 length: 13 residues. Trimming pared 3 bases from V and 4 bases from J, leaving 8 bases between.

The chain uses TRBV28 and TRBJ1-3, with 9 bases identical to TRBD1. The germline V gene has CDR1 MDHEN and CDR2 SYDVKM. The junction had 15 bases not matched to a gene; V was cut back by 3 bases and J by 0 bases. The CDR3 consists of 20 residues. The chain's CDR3 is CASSFETGTGTQGSGNTIYF. For the CDR3, the DNA is TGTGCCAGCAGTTTCGAAACCGGGACAGGGACTCAGGGCTCTGGAAACACCATATATTTT.

The V call is TRBV5-6, the J call TRBJ1-5, with a tentative D call TRBD1 (5 bases). V was cut by 2 bases and J by 5 bases, with 5 bases left in between. This CDR3 is 12 amino acids long. The germline gives CDR1 SGHDT, CDR2 YYEEEE. CDR3 coding DNA: TGTGCCAGCAGCTTAGGGGATCAGCCCCAGCATTTT. Its translation is CASSLGDQPQHF.

This clone turned up a few times. The chain employs TRBV19 and TRBJ2-1; D not resolved. V was pared by 1 base and J by 8 bases, with 6 bases between. Looked up from germline, CDR1 is LNHDA and CDR2 is SQIVND (reference sequence). This CDR3 region has 12 residues. CDR3 DNA: TGTGCCAGTAGTATAGGTCGGGATGAGCAGTTCTTC. Amino acid sequence: CASSIGRDEQFF.

The rearrangement joins TRBV4-2 to TRBJ2-7; 9 bases agree with TRBD2. The CDR3 is 21 residues long. The germline V gene has CDR1 LGHNA and CDR2 YNFKEQ. Trimming took 5 bases from V and 1 from J; bases not matched to a gene: 24. The CDR3 DNA reads TGTGCCAGCAGCAAAGGGGGGCTAGCGGGATTCTGGAGTGGTGAGTCCTACGAGCAGTACTTC. This translates into CASSKGGLAGFWSGESYEQYF.

The chain combines TRBV10-2 with TRBJ1-5; tentative D call: TRBD1 (6 bases). The germline V and J ends were trimmed by 7 bases and 5 bases, with 12 bases remaining between them. Germline assignment: CDR1 WSHSY and CDR2 SAAADI. This CDR3 has 13 amino acids. CDR3 protein: CASMEGGDQPQHF. DNA for the CDR3: TGCGCCAGCATGGAAGGGGGAGATCAGCCCCAGCATTTT.

The rearrangement uses TRBV4-3 and TRBJ2-1; D is possibly TRBD2 (6 bases). In germline, CDR1 is LGHNA, CDR2 YSLEER. Trimming removed 0 bases at V and 9 bases at J, with 12 bases between. The CDR3 contains 14 residues. In DNA form, the CDR3 reads TGCGCCAGCAGCCAAGAGAGACTAGTTTCTGAGCAGTTCTTC. Encoded protein: CASSQERLVSEQFF.

The V gene is TRBV28, the J gene TRBJ1-5; maybe TRBD1 (6 bases). CDR1 is MDHEN, CDR2 SYDVKM, per germline. The CDR3 has 15 residues. V was cut by 3 bases and J by 4 bases, with 13 bases left in between. CDR3 sequence: CASSFTGRGNQPQHF. The CDR3 DNA is TGTGCCAGCAGTTTCACAGGGCGGGGGAATCAGCCCCAGCATTTT.

The J gene is TRBJ1-2, the V gene TRBV27; D gene unclear. V lost 0 bases and J 4 bases, leaving 6 bases between the germline ends. This CDR3 is built from 13 residues. Per germline, CDR1 MNHEY and CDR2 SMNVEV (reference sequence). CDR3 DNA sequence: TGTGCCAGCAGTTTATCTCGGGGCTATGGCTACACCTTC. It is translated as CASSLSRGYGYTF.